This TCR beta chain was identified during a study of T cell clonotyping in hematopoietic cell transplantation. The CDR3 extends over 15 amino acids. V lost 6 bases and J 3 bases, leaving 16 bases between the germline ends. From germline, CDR1 is SGHAT and CDR2 FQDESV (reference sequence). This clone has only one observation. Using immunoSEQ multiplex PCR, the repertoire was profiled, and TCRdb retains in-frame clones only, with some absent. The repertoire holds about 19,000 clones, approximately 80% seen once, with roughly 17% in the top ten. Time point of the sample: recipient sample about 28 days before transplant, after cytoreduction.

The sequenced sample was peripheral blood mononuclear cells, obtained before stem cell transplant. The sequence was collected from a man between 60 and 75 years old with acute myeloid leukemia. Some clones in this sample may be carry-over from other donors' samples. The V gene is TRBV11-1, the J gene TRBJ2-3, with D perhaps matching TRBD2 (6 bases). CDR3 nucleotide sequence: TGTGCCAGCAGGGCGGGACGCTCCAAGACAGATACGCAGTATTTT. Translating it yields CASRAGRSKTDTQYF.